The clone carrying this TCR beta chain was recorded at least ten times. The antigen is unknown. The entry originates in a study of T-cell reconstitution after alpha-beta-depleted transplantation in children. Overall study findings and caveats: T-cell counts and diversity at one year following transplant were attributed mainly to newly produced T cells. Expanded graft clones, several hundred of them, were reportedly the source of alpha-beta T cells about two months after transplant.

V gave up 3 bases and J gave up 4 bases, with 1 base separating them. This CDR3 spans 10 amino acids. Per the germline V gene, CDR1 is DFQATT and CDR2 is SNEGSKA (reference sequence). The library targeted TCRbeta and was prepared with unique molecular identifiers. TCRdb independently ran MiXCR on the PCR reads; one entry per CDR3 protein. The sample has approximately 240,000 distinct CDR3 sequences; approximately 10% are singletons. The receptor comes from a child younger than two with acute myeloid leukemia, due to receive a stem cell transplant. The chain carries TRBV20-1 and TRBJ2-1, with D uncertain. Sequenced material: PBMCs, taken before TCRalphabeta/CD19-depleted stem cell transplant. This chain's CDR3 is CSARYNEQFF. The CDR3 DNA reads as TGCAGTGCTAGGTACAATGAGCAGTTCTTC.